The text below deals with one T cell receptor (beta chain). The target antigen is unknown. One end of the junction fails to match germline, which may point to a read error. The data belong to a study of T cell repertoires in cytomegalovirus infection. Looking at the study overall: Through public TCR beta signatures, both CMV infection and matching HLA type were indicated.

Whole-study results and caveats: The ex vivo response was dominated by HLA-C-restricted CMV-specific TCR beta clonotypes. Summed public TCR beta family frequency identified CMV carriers bearing the relevant HLA.

CDR1 and CDR2 (germline): SGHKS, YYEKEE (reference sequence). The CDR3 spans 14 residues. TCRdb used MiXCR to reprocess the reads, holding one entry per CDR3 protein. In the table there are 150,000 to 180,000 distinct CDR3 sequences, 23% of which are singletons. The rearrangement uses TRBV5-5 and TRBJ2-5; a possible D gene is TRBD1 (5 bases). The sequence derives from a human donor in good health (CMV status not recorded). Some clones in this sample may be carry-over from other donors' samples. Input material: PBMCs. This CDR3 is CDSSLVVGQESQYF. DNA of the CDR3: TGTGACAGCAGCTTGGTGGTGGGGCAAGAGTCCCAGTACTTC. Full variable domain (rest looked up from reference TRBV5-5 and TRBJ2-5): DAGVTQSPTHLIKTRGQQVTLRCSPISGHKSVSWYQQVLGQGPQFIFQYYEKEERGRGNFPDRFSARQFPNYSSELNVNALLLGDSALYLCDSSLVVGQESQYFGPGTRLLVL.